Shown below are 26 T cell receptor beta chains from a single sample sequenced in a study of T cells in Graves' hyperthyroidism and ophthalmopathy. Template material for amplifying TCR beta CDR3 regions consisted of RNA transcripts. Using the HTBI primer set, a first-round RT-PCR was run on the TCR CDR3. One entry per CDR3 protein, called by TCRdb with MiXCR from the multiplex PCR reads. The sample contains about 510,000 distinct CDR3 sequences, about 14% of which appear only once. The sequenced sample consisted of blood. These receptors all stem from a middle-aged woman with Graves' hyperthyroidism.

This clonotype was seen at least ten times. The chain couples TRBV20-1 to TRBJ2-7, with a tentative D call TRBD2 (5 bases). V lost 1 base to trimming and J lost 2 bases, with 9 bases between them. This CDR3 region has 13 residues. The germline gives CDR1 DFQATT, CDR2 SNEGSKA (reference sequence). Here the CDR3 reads CSARAGNPYEQYF. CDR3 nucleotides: TGCAGTGCTAGAGCCGGGAACCCCTACGAGCAGTACTTC.

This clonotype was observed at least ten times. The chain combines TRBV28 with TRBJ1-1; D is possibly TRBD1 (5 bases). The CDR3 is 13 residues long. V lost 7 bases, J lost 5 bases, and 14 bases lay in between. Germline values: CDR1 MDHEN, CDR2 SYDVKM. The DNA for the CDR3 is TGTGCCAGCAAGCCAGGGCTAAGGACTGAAGCTTTCTTT. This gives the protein CASKPGLRTEAFF. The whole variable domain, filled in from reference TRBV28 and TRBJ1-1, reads DVKVTQSSRYLVKRTGEKVFLECVQDMDHENMFWYRQDPGLGLRLIYFSYDVKMKEKGDIPEGYSVSREKKERFSLILESASTNQTSMYLCASKPGLRTEAFFGQGTRLTVV.

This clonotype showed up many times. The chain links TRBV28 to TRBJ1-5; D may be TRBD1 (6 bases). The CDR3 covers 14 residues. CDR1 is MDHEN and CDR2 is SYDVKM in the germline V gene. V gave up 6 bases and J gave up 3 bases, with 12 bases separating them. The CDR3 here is CASSLQGLNQPQHF. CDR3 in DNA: TGTGCCAGCAGCCTACAGGGACTCAATCAGCCCCAGCATTTT.

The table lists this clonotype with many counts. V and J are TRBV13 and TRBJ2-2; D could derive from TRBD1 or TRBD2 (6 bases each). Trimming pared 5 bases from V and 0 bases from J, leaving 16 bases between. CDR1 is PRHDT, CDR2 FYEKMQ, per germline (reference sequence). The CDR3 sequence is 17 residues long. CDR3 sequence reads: CASSRGSGTTNTGELFF. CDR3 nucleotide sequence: TGTGCCAGCAGCCGGGGGTCCGGGACAACGAACACCGGGGAGCTGTTTTTT.

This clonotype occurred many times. The CDR3 DNA sequence: TGTGCCTGGATGACAGGTACTAACTATGGCTACACCTTC. Translating gives CAWMTGTNYGYTF. The chain recombines TRBV30 with TRBJ1-2, with D perhaps TRBD1 (6 bases). V lost 4 bases, J lost 0 bases, and 9 bases lay in between. This CDR3 spans 13 amino acids. CDR1 is GTSNPN, CDR2 SVGIG, per germline (reference sequence).

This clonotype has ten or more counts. The CDR3 bases are TGTGCCAGCAGTTTGGGGCCTGGGACCCAGTACTTC. Translation: CASSLGPGTQYF. This rearrangement joins TRBV12-3 or TRBV12-4 to TRBJ2-5, with a tentative D call TRBD1 (5 bases). V dropped 3 bases and J dropped 7 bases, with 9 bases sitting between them. The CDR3 extends over 12 amino acids.

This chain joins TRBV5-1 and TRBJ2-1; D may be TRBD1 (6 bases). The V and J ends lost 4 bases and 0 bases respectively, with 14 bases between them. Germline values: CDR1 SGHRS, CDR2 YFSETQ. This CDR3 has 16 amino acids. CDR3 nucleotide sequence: TGCGCCAGCAGCCCCGGACAGCGAAGCTCCTACAATGAGCAGTTCTTC. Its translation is CASSPGQRSSYNEQFF. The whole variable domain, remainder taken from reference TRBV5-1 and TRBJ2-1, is KAGVTQTPRYLIKTRGQQVTLSCSPISGHRSVSWYQQTPGQGLQFLFEYFSETQRNKGNFPGRFSGRQFSNSRSEMNVSTLELGDSALYLCASSPGQRSSYNEQFFGPGTRLTVL.

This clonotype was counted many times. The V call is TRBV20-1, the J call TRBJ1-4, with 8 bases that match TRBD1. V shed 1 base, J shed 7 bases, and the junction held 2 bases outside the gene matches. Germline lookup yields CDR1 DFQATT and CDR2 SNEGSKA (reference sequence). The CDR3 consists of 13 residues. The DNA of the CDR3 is TGCAGTGCTAGAGTTACAGGGGGTGAAAAACTGTTTTTT. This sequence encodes CSARVTGGEKLFF.

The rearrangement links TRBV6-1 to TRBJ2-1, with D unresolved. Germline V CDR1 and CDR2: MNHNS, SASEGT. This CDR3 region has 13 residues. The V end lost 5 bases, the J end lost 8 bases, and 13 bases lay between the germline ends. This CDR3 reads CASSYGEQYEQFF. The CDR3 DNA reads TGTGCCAGCAGTTACGGTGAACAGTATGAGCAGTTCTTC.

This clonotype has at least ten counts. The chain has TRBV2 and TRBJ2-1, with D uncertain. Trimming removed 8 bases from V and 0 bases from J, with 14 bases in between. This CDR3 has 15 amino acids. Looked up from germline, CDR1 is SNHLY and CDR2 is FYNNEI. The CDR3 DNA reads TGTGCCAGCCTGAAAGACGAGAGCTCCTACAATGAGCAGTTCTTC. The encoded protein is CASLKDESSYNEQFF.

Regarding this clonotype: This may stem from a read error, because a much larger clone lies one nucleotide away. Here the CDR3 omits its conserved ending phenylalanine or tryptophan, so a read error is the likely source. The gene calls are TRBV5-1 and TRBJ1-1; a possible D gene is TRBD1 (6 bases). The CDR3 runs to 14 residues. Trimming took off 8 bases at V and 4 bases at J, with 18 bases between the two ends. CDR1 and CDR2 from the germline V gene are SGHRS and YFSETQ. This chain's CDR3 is CARVNSRGGTEAFL. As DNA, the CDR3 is TGCGCCAGGGTGAACTCCAGGGGAGGCACTGAAGCTTTCTTA.

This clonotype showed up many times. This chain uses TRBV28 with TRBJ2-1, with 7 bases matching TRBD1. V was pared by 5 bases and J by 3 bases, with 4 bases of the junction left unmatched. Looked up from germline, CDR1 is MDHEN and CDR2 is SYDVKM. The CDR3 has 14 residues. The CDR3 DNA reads TGTGCCAGCAGTGCCGGGACAGACTACAATGAGCAGTTCTTC. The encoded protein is CASSAGTDYNEQFF.

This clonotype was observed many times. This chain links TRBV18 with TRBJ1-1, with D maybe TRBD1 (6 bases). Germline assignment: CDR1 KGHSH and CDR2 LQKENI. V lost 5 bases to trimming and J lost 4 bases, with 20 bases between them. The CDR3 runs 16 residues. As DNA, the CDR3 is TGTGCCAGCTCAAGCCTCCGGGACAACCCGCTCACTGAAGCTTTCTTT. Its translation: CASSSLRDNPLTEAFF.

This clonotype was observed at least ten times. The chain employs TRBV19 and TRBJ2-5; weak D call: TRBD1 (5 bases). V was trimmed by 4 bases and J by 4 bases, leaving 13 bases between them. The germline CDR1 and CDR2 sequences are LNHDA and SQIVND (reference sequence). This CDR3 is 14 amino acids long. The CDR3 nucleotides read TGTGCCAGTAGTAGGGGCTCCTGGGCAGAGACCCAGTACTTC. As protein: CASSRGSWAETQYF.

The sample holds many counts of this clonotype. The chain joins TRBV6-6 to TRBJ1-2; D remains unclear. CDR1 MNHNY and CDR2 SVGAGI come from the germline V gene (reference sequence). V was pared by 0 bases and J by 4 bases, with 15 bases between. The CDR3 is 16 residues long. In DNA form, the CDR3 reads TGTGCCAGCAGTTACTCGATTTTCGCAGGAACCTATGGCTACACCTTC. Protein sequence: CASSYSIFAGTYGYTF.

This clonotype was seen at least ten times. The CDR3 is CASSLTSSPTDTQYF. DNA of the CDR3: TGCGCCAGCAGCCTAACTTCTTCCCCCACAGATACGCAGTATTTT. The V call is TRBV5-1, the J call TRBJ2-3, with D uncertain. The germline CDR1 and CDR2 sequences are SGHRS and YFSETQ. The CDR3 length is 15 residues. The V gene lost 4 bases and the J gene lost 2 bases, with 14 bases spanning the gap.

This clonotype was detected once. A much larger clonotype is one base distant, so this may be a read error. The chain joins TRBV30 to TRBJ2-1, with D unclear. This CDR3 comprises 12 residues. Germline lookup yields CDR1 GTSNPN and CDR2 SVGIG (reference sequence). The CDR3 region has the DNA TGTGCCTGGAGTGTACAGTACAATGAGCGGTTCTTC. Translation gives CAWSVQYNERFF.

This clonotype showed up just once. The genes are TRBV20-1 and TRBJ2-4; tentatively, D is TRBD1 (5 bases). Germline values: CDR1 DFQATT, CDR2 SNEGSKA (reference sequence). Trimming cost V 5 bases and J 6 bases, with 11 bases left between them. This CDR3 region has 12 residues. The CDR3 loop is CSAAQGANIQYF. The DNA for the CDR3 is TGCAGTGCTGCTCAAGGGGCAAACATTCAGTACTTC.

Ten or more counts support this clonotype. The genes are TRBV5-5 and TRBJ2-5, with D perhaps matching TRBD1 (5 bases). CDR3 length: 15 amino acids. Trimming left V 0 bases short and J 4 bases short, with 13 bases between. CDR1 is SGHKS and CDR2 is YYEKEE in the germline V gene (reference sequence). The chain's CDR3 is CASSLDWGMGETQYF. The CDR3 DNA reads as TGTGCCAGCAGCTTGGACTGGGGCATGGGAGAGACCCAGTACTTC.

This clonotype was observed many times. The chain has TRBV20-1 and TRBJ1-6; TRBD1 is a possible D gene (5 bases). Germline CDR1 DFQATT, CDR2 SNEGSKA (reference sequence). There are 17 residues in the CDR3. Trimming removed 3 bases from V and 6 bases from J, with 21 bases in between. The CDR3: CSARRGAALTFNSPLHF. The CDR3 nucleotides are TGCAGTGCTAGGAGGGGCGCGGCACTAACCTTTAATTCACCCCTCCACTTT.

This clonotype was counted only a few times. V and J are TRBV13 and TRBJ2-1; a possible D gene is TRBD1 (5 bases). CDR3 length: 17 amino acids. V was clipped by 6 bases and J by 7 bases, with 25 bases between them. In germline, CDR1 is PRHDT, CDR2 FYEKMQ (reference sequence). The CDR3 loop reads CASRSQGRGSSRNEQFF. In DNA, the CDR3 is TGTGCCAGCAGATCTCAGGGCCGTGGAAGCTCGAGGAATGAGCAGTTCTTC.

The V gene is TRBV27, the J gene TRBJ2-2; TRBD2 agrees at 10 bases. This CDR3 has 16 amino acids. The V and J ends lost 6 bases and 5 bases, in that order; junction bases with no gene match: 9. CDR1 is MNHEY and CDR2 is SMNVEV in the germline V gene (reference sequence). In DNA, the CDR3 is TGTGCCAGCAGACCTCACCGACTAGCGGGTACCGGGGAGCTGTTTTTT. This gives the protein CASRPHRLAGTGELFF.

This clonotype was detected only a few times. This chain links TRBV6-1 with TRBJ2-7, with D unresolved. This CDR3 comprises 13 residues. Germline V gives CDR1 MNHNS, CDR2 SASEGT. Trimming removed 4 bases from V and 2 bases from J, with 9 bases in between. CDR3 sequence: CASSGGRAYEQYF. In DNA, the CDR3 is TGTGCCAGCAGTGGAGGACGGGCCTACGAGCAGTACTTC.

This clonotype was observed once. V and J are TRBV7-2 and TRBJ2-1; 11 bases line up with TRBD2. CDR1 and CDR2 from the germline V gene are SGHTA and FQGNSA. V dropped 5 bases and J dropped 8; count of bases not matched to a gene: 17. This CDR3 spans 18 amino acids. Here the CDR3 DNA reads TGTGCCAGCAGCCAAGCCACACAAATAGCGGGGGGGATCGATGAGCAGTTCTTC. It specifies CASSQATQIAGGIDEQFF.

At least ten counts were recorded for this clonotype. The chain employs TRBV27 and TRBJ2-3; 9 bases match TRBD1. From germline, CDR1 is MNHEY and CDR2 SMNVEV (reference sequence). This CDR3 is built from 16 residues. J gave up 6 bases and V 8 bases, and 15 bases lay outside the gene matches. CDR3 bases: TGTGCCAGCGGACAATCCGGGACAGGGTTCTCGGATACGCAGTATTTT. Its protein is CASGQSGTGFSDTQYF.

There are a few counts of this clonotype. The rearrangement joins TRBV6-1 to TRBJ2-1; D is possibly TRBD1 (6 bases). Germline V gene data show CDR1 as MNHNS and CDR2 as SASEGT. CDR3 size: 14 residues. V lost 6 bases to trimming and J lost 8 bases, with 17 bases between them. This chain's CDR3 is CASSQSGVVDEQFF. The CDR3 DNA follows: TGTGCCAGCAGCCAGTCAGGGGTGGTCGATGAGCAGTTCTTC.